Presented here are 15 T cell receptor beta chains from one specimen sequenced in a study of tissue T cells after allogeneic stem cell transplantation (dated by TCRdb to 2021 to 2024). This specimen's time point label, interpreted: mouse harvest day 14 after allogeneic transplant. Each mouse graft, delivered by tail vein injection, combined 10^6 splenic CD5+ T cells with 10^7 T-cell-depleted bone marrow cells. Library prep was done by the immunoSEQ multiplex PCR assay. In TCRdb, the immuneACCESS table is reduced to in-frame sequences with V and J assigned. These tables do not hold every clone; where another copy was compared, an unresolved V gene accounts for under half, and the others remain unexplained. The sample data list approximately 3,200 clones, and around two fifths of these were observed just once. The biggest ten clones account for 20% to 30% of the sample. Sequences were obtained from gut tissue. These TCRs come from a female BALB/c mouse given C57BL/6 T cells with graft-versus-host disease after an allogeneic hematopoietic cell transplant.

The table lists this clone with a few counts. Any gene name here is a mouse gene name. The CDR3 end is not reached by the read, which stops 1 residue before it; the germline J gene fills it in. V usage is TRBV26 and J usage is TRBJ1-4, with unresolved D. The CDR3 is 14 amino acids. CDR1 and CDR2 (germline): KGHPV, FQNQEV (reference sequence). V was pared by 4 bases and J by 0 bases, with 6 bases between. The CDR3 DNA, read in part, is TGTGCCAGCAGTCATGGGTTTTCCAACGAAAGATTATTT. It is translated as CASSHGFSNERLF. The full-length CDR3 reads as CASSHGFSNERLFF.

As regards this clone: Mouse germline and gene names are used. The read stops 1 residue short of the end of the CDR3; the missing end is completed from the germline J gene. This chain uses TRBV31 with TRBJ2-3, with D uncertain. This CDR3 is built from 15 residues. The ends were cut back, 0 bases at V and 0 bases at J, with 10 bases in the middle. Germline V gene sequence: CDR1 GKSSPN, CDR2 SITVG. The CDR3 sequence: CAWSLPGSSAETLYF. The DNA read from the CDR3 is TGTGCCTGGAGTCTACCGGGGAGTAGTGCAGAAACGCTGTAT.

In regard to this clone: Gene names denote mouse genes. Coverage ceases 1 residue before the CDR3 finishes, and the germline J gene fills in the end. The chain couples TRBV5 to TRBJ2-7; 13 bases are a match to TRBD2. Trimming cost V 0 bases and J 4 bases; bases outside gene matches: 3. This CDR3 contains 16 residues. Germline lookup yields CDR1 LGHNA and CDR2 YNLKQL (reference sequence). The chain's CDR3 is CASSQEPGLGGYEQYF. Partial CDR3 DNA: TGTGCCAGCAGCCAAGAACCGGGACTGGGGGGGTATGAACAGTAC.

To note about this clone: Gene names refer to mouse genes. The read stops 1 residue short of the end of the CDR3; the missing end is completed from the germline J gene. The chain combines TRBV19 with TRBJ1-1; D unclear. Germline V gene data show CDR1 as FNHDT and CDR2 as SITEND (reference sequence). The CDR3 length is 11 residues. The V end was cut by 7 bases, the J end by 1 base, with 5 bases between. The covered CDR3 bases are TGTGCCAGCCGGCGGAACACAGAAGTCTTC. Residues: CASRRNTEVF. The entire CDR3 protein is CASRRNTEVFF. The full variable domain, with the rest looked up from reference TRBV19 and TRBJ1-1, is GGIITQTPKFLIGQEGQKLTLKCQQNFNHDTMYWYRQDSGKGLRLIYYSITENDLQKGDLSEGYDASREKKSSFSLTVTSAQKNEMAVFLCASRRNTEVFFGKGTRLTVV.

Comment on this clone: Gene names and germline match the mouse. The CDR3 is cut off 1 residue early in the read; its end comes from the germline J gene. The chain joins TRBV15 to TRBJ2-1; D is perhaps TRBD1 or TRBD2 (5 bases each). The germline V gene encodes CDR1 SGHND and CDR2 FRSKSL. V lost 6 bases to trimming and J lost 0 bases, with 9 bases between them. CDR3 length: 14 amino acids. The CDR3 sequence is CASRPGPNYAEQFF. The part of the CDR3 DNA that was read is TGTGCCAGCAGGCCGGGACCTAACTATGCTGAGCAGTTC.

Points on this clone: Mouse names are used for the genes. The sequenced fragment ends 1 residue before the CDR3 boundary, so the rest is inferred from the germline J gene. The V gene is TRBV12-1, the J gene TRBJ1-2; 9 nucleotides align to TRBD1. This CDR3 is 15 amino acids long. Trimming at V came to 3 bases and at J to 4 bases, leaving 8 bases not matched to a gene. Germline V gene lookup returns CDR1 SGHSN and CDR2 HYEKVE. The part of the CDR3 DNA that was read is TGTGCCAGCTCTTGGGACAGGGCCCAAGGCTCCGACTACACC. Translating gives CASSWDRAQGSDYT. The complete CDR3 sequence is CASSWDRAQGSDYTF.

This clone is labeled hyperexpanded. Genes and germline come from the mouse. The read finishes 1 residue shy of the CDR3 end, and the germline J gene is used to complete it. The rearrangement links TRBV31 to TRBJ2-1, with no clear D. Germline CDR1 and CDR2: GKSSPN and SITVG. CDR3 length: 11 amino acids. Trimming cost V 3 bases and J 5 bases, with 5 bases left between them. The part of the CDR3 DNA that was read is TGTGCCTGGAGCCCCGATGCTGAGCAGTTC. Its translation: CAWSPDAEQF. The full-length CDR3 reads as CAWSPDAEQFF. Based on the CDR3 plus reference TRBV31 and TRBJ2-1, the full variable domain is AQTIHQWPVAEIKAVGSPLSLGCTIKGKSSPNLYWYWQATGGTLQQLFYSITVGQVESVVQLNLSASRPKDDQFILSTEKLLLSHSGFYLCAWSPDAEQFFGPGTRLTVL.

This clone came up a few times. Germline and genes here are mouse. The DNA ends 1 residue before the CDR3 does, and the rest of the CDR3 is filled in from the germline J gene. The chain is built from TRBV26 and TRBJ2-5; 8 bases are shared with TRBD2. Germline CDR1 is KGHPV and CDR2 is FQNQEV (reference sequence). CDR3 length: 16 residues. With 4 bases clipped from V and 3 bases from J, the junction kept 9 bases outside the gene matches. This CDR3 reads CASSPDWGWRQDTQYF. CDR3 DNA (partial): TGTGCCAGCAGTCCCGACTGGGGCTGGAGGCAAGACACCCAGTAC. Full variable domain (missing parts from reference TRBV26 and TRBJ2-5): NSKVIQTPRYLVKGQGQKAKMRCIPEKGHPVVFWYQQNKNNEFKFLINFQNQEVLQQIDMTEKRFSAECPSNSPCSLEIQSSEAGDSALYLCASSPDWGWRQDTQYFGPGTRLLVL.

By proportion, this clone is large. Each gene name is a mouse one. The read finishes 1 residue shy of the CDR3 end, and the germline J gene is used to complete it. The V and J genes are TRBV23 and TRBJ2-2; no DNA check was done on the table's D call, TRBD1. The CDR3 has 14 amino acids. The germline V gene encodes CDR1 KGHTA and CDR2 FQNQQP. Here the CDR3 reads CSSSPQGSTGQLYF. Incomplete CDR3 DNA: TGCTCCAGCAGTCCACAGGGGAGCACCGGGCAGCTCTAC. Full variable domain (remainder filled in from reference TRBV23 and TRBJ2-2): DAAVTQKPRYLIKMKGQEAEMKCIPEKGHTAVFWYQQKQSKELKFLIYFQNQQPLDQIDMVKERFSAVCPSSSLCSLGIRTCEAEDSALYLCSSSPQGSTGQLYFGEGSKLTVL.

A word on this clone: Genes and germline are mouse. The CDR3 end lies 1 residue beyond the end of the read and is filled in from the germline J gene. This chain joins TRBV26 and TRBJ2-5; 8 bases are a match to TRBD2. The CDR3 covers 14 residues. Per the germline V gene, CDR1 is KGHPV and CDR2 is FQNQEV (reference sequence). The J segment lost 4 bases and the V segment lost 4 bases, leaving 4 bases of the junction unmatched. Here the CDR3 reads CASSPPWGEDTQYF. The sequenced part of the CDR3 DNA is TGTGCCAGCAGTCCCCCCTGGGGGGAAGACACCCAGTAC.

Concerning this clone itself: The genes are named according to mouse. CDR3 sequence reads: CSSSPSRGQDTQYF. The sequenced CDR3 bases are TGCTCCAGCAGTCCCTCCAGGGGCCAAGACACCCAGTAC. J is TRBJ2-5 and V is TRBV23; TRBD1 was called by the table and not checked on the DNA. The CDR3 end is not reached by the read, which stops 1 residue before it; the germline J gene fills it in. The CDR3 runs 14 residues. CDR1 is KGHTA and CDR2 is FQNQQP in the germline V gene.

As concerns this clone: Mouse gene names apply. Read sequence stops 1 residue before the CDR3 end, and the germline J gene provides the missing end. The V gene is TRBV26, the J gene TRBJ2-5; D might be TRBD1 (7 bases). Trimming left V 0 bases short and J 2 bases short, with 9 bases between. Germline-derived CDR1 and CDR2 are KGHPV and FQNQEV (reference sequence). CDR3 size: 15 residues. The sequenced CDR3 bases are TGTGCCAGCAGTCTGTCAGGGGGCCGCCAAGACACCCAGTAC. Its protein is CASSLSGGRQDTQY. The complete CDR3 reads CASSLSGGRQDTQYF.

A word on this clone: Genes and germline are mouse. The CDR3 end is not reached by the read, which stops 1 residue before it; the germline J gene fills it in. The chain is built from TRBV16 and TRBJ1-2; 7 bases fit TRBD1. Germline loops: CDR1 SGHSA, CDR2 FRNQAP. Germline trimming cut 5 bases from V and 4 bases from J; bases unmatched to any gene: 7. The CDR3 spans 14 residues. Here the CDR3 reads CASSPQGGSSDYTF. The sequenced CDR3 bases are TGTGCAAGCAGCCCGCAGGGGGGGAGCTCCGACTACACC.

Concerning this clone itself: These gene names are mouse names. The read falls 1 residue short of the CDR3 end, and the missing part is taken from the germline J gene. The chain employs TRBV15 and TRBJ1-1, with 10 bases fitting TRBD1. The germline V gene has CDR1 SGHND and CDR2 FRSKSL. The CDR3 length is 14 residues. With V trimmed by 5 bases and J by 4 bases, 4 bases remained unmatched. CDR3 in amino acids: CASSTGTGATEVFF. CDR3 DNA (partial): TGTGCCAGCAGTACCGGGACAGGGGCCACAGAAGTCTTC.

Comment on this clone: Here the gene names and germline are mouse. Read data end 1 residue before the CDR3 end; the end is taken from the germline J gene. The chain carries TRBV26 and TRBJ1-3, with D hard to call. Per the germline V gene, CDR1 is KGHPV and CDR2 is FQNQEV (reference sequence). This CDR3 is 14 amino acids long. Trimming cost V 2 bases and J 0 bases, with 5 bases left between them. CDR3 DNA (partial): TGTGCCAGCAGTCTGACAGATTCTGGAAATACGCTCTAT. Amino acids: CASSLTDSGNTLY. The CDR3 reads in full as CASSLTDSGNTLYF. The full variable domain, in which reference TRBV26 and TRBJ1-3 provide the parts outside the CDR3, is NSKVIQTPRYLVKGQGQKAKMRCIPEKGHPVVFWYQQNKNNEFKFLINFQNQEVLQQIDMTEKRFSAECPSNSPCSLEIQSSEAGDSALYLCASSLTDSGNTLYFGEGSRLIVV.